Following are 20 T cell receptor beta chains from one sample sequenced in a study of blood T cell repertoires in COVID-19. The repertoire was sequenced with immunoSEQ multiplex PCR; TCRdb's copy has only in-frame clones and lacks some. Of 35,000 to 45,000 clones listed, 73% are singletons. The specimen sequenced was peripheral blood. These TCRs come from an elderly man with acute or convalescent COVID-19.

The chain links TRBV7-9 to TRBJ1-3, with D unresolved. Trimming pared 7 bases from V and 0 bases from J, leaving 13 bases between. The CDR3 runs 15 residues. Germline V gene sequence: CDR1 SEHNR, CDR2 FQNEAQ (reference sequence). The CDR3 region is CASTRLADSGNTIYF. The CDR3 bases are TGTGCCAGCACCAGGTTGGCGGACTCTGGAAACACCATATATTTT. Full variable domain (remainder filled in from reference TRBV7-9 and TRBJ1-3): DTGVSQNPRHKITKRGQNVTFRCDPISEHNRLYWYRQTLGQGPEFLTYFQNEAQLEKSRLLSDRFSAERPKGSFSTLEIQRTEQGDSAMYLCASTRLADSGNTIYFGEGSWLTVV.

The J gene is TRBJ2-1, the V gene TRBV2; 11 positions agree with TRBD2. Germline V gene lookup returns CDR1 SNHLY and CDR2 FYNNEI. This CDR3 region has 15 residues. V shed 5 bases, J shed 7 bases, and the junction held 7 bases outside the gene matches. CDR3 sequence reads: CASSLLAGVRNEQFF. DNA of the CDR3: TGTGCCAGCAGTCTACTAGCGGGAGTTAGGAATGAGCAGTTCTTC.

The chain employs TRBV5-1 and TRBJ2-2; maybe TRBD2 (5 bases). The CDR3 sequence is 13 residues long. V gave up 0 bases and J gave up 7 bases, with 7 bases separating them. Per germline, CDR1 SGHRS and CDR2 YFSETQ. This CDR3 is CASSLDGVGELFF. The CDR3, as DNA: TGCGCCAGCAGCTTGGACGGGGTCGGGGAGCTGTTTTTT. The full variable domain, rest sourced from reference TRBV5-1 and TRBJ2-2, is KAGVTQTPRYLIKTRGQQVTLSCSPISGHRSVSWYQQTPGQGLQFLFEYFSETQRNKGNFPGRFSGRQFSNSRSEMNVSTLELGDSALYLCASSLDGVGELFFGEGSRLTVL.

This clone was seen once. The chain combines TRBV3-1 (or the pseudogene TRBV3-2) with TRBJ2-1; possibly TRBD2 for D (5 bases). The CDR3 is 15 residues long. CDR1 and CDR2 from the germline V gene are LGHDT and YNNKEL (reference sequence). V dropped 3 bases and J dropped 5 bases, with 14 bases sitting between them. CDR3 region: CASSQLLANDNEQFF. CDR3 DNA sequence: TGTGCCAGCAGCCAGCTCCTAGCAAACGACAATGAGCAGTTCTTC.

The chain employs TRBV28 and TRBJ2-6, with D unclear. The CDR3 consists of 16 residues. The V gene lost 7 bases and the J gene lost 0 bases, with 13 bases spanning the gap. Per germline, CDR1 MDHEN and CDR2 SYDVKM. The CDR3 loop is CASTQTRSSGANVLTF. CDR3 DNA sequence: TGTGCCAGCACCCAGACACGCAGCTCTGGGGCCAACGTCCTGACTTTC.

CDR3 nucleotide sequence: TGTGCCAGCAGTTCCTCCGGGACTAGCGGGAGGATCCAAGAGACCCAGTACTTC. Protein: CASSSSGTSGRIQETQYF. The chain is built from TRBV28 and TRBJ2-5, with 15 bases fitting TRBD2. Germline values: CDR1 MDHEN, CDR2 SYDVKM. The CDR3 has 18 amino acids. J was trimmed by 1 base and V by 4 bases; bases with no gene match: 7.

V and J are TRBV5-1 and TRBJ2-1, with TRBD2 identical over 9 bases. The junction had 10 bases not matched to a gene; V was cut back by 0 bases and J by 3 bases. Germline CDR1 is SGHRS and CDR2 is YFSETQ. CDR3 length: 18 residues. The CDR3 DNA sequence: TGCGCCAGCAGCTTGGACCCTAGCGGGACCGGCCTCTACAATGAGCAGTTCTTC. Translation gives CASSLDPSGTGLYNEQFF.

This sequence joins TRBV6-5 and TRBJ2-1, with TRBD2 matching over 7 bases. The CDR3 is made up of 15 amino acids. CDR1 MNHEY and CDR2 SVGAGI come from the germline V gene. V gave up 2 bases and J gave up 9 bases; unmatched junction bases: 10. Written as DNA, the CDR3 is TGTGCCAGCAGTTACGGCCTAGCGGTTCGCACTGAGCAGTTCTTC. Translating gives CASSYGLAVRTEQFF.

The V and J genes are TRBV28 and TRBJ1-2; possibly TRBD1 for D (6 bases). The CDR3 sequence is 13 residues long. In germline, CDR1 is MDHEN, CDR2 SYDVKM. V was trimmed by 8 bases and J by 4 bases, leaving 14 bases between them. The CDR3 loop reads CASSAGEIYGYTF. In DNA form, the CDR3 reads TGTGCCAGCTCAGCAGGGGAGATCTATGGCTACACCTTC.

This clone showed up just a few times. The CDR3 sequence is CATAGTGPSDTQYF. The CDR3 DNA follows: TGTGCCACGGCGGGGACTGGCCCGTCAGATACGCAGTATTTT. The chain uses TRBV24-1 and TRBJ2-3; D perhaps matches TRBD2 (6 bases). Germline CDR1 reads KGHDR; CDR2 reads SFDVKD. The CDR3 length is 14 residues. V shed 10 bases and J shed 4 bases, with 17 bases lying between them.

J is TRBJ2-1 and V is TRBV15; D gene unclear. The V gene's germline CDR1 is LNHNV and CDR2 YYDKDF (reference sequence). Trimming removed 0 bases at V and 8 bases at J, with 8 bases between. This CDR3 has 13 amino acids. CDR3 protein: CATSRDPEDEQFF. The CDR3 bases are TGTGCCACCAGCAGAGATCCCGAGGATGAGCAGTTCTTC.

The chain combines TRBV19 with TRBJ2-3, with D tentatively TRBD2 (6 bases). CDR1 LNHDA and CDR2 SQIVND come from the germline V gene (reference sequence). This CDR3 comprises 14 residues. The ends were cut back, 4 bases at V and 1 base at J, with 9 bases in the middle. In nucleotides, the CDR3 is TGTGCCAGTAGTAATTGGGGGGGCACAGATACGCAGTATTTT. It yields the protein CASSNWGGTDTQYF.

V and J are TRBV6-5 and TRBJ1-6, with TRBD1 matching over 10 bases. The J segment lost 7 bases and the V segment lost 4 bases, leaving 4 bases of the junction unmatched. CDR3 size: 15 residues. Germline loops: CDR1 MNHEY, CDR2 SVGAGI. The CDR3 protein is CASSSLGQGNSPLHF. The CDR3 coding sequence is TGTGCCAGCAGTTCCCTGGGACAGGGGAATTCACCCCTCCACTTT.

The chain joins TRBV10-3 to TRBJ1-1; 7 bases are a match to TRBD1. The length of the CDR3 is 14 residues. J gave up 3 bases and V 4 bases, and 5 bases lay outside the gene matches. Germline V lookup: CDR1 ENHRY, CDR2 SYGVKD. CDR3 DNA sequence: TGTGCCATCAGTGCGGGACAGCGGGACACTGAAGCTTTCTTT. Amino acids: CAISAGQRDTEAFF.

This chain links TRBV28 with TRBJ2-7; possibly TRBD1 for D (6 bases). The CDR3 consists of 14 residues. V lost 2 bases to trimming and J lost 3 bases, with 11 bases between them. Germline loops: CDR1 MDHEN, CDR2 SYDVKM. The CDR3 here is CASSLGTPIYEQYF. The DNA of the CDR3 is TGTGCCAGCAGTTTAGGGACACCGATCTACGAGCAGTACTTC.

This clone was seen more than once but under ten times. The rearrangement links TRBV7-2 to TRBJ2-2; D perhaps matches TRBD1 (6 bases). The CDR3 sequence is 14 residues long. Germline-derived CDR1 and CDR2 are SGHTA and FQGNSA. V was pared by 3 bases and J by 4 bases, with 9 bases between. The CDR3 region is CASSFQGGTGELFF. CDR3 DNA sequence: TGTGCCAGCAGCTTCCAAGGGGGCACCGGGGAGCTGTTTTTT.

The rearrangement links TRBV30 to TRBJ1-6; D unresolved. Trimming removed 0 bases from V and 7 bases from J, with 7 bases in between. Looked up from germline, CDR1 is GTSNPN and CDR2 is SVGIG (reference sequence). This CDR3 contains 13 residues. CDR3 nucleotides: TGTGCCTGGAGTGTAAGACTCAATTCACCCCTCCACTTT. It specifies CAWSVRLNSPLHF.

The chain employs TRBV24-1 and TRBJ2-1; 13 bases agree with TRBD2. V shed 4 bases, J shed 9 bases, and the junction held 11 bases outside the gene matches. Germline V gene lookup returns CDR1 KGHDR and CDR2 SFDVKD. The CDR3 sequence is 17 residues long. The CDR3 loop is CATSEQSTSGGGSEQFF. The DNA for the CDR3 is TGTGCCACCAGTGAGCAATCTACTAGCGGGGGGGGTAGTGAGCAGTTCTTC.

CDR3 region: CATRLAGSANTGELFF. The CDR3 region has the DNA TGTGCCACCCGACTAGCGGGCAGCGCGAACACCGGGGAGCTGTTTTTT. The chain combines TRBV18 with TRBJ2-2, with 10 bases aligning to TRBD2. The CDR3 contains 16 residues. V lost 10 bases and J lost 0; bases outside the gene matches: 8. Germline assignment: CDR1 KGHSH and CDR2 LQKENI. Based on the CDR3 plus reference TRBV18 and TRBJ2-2, the full variable domain is NAGVMQNPRHLVRRRGQEARLRCSPMKGHSHVYWYRQLPEEGLKFMVYLQKENIIDESGMPKERFSAEFPKEGPSILRIQQVVRGDSAAYFCATRLAGSANTGELFFGEGSRLTVL.

This chain links TRBV19 with TRBJ2-1; 12 nucleotides match TRBD2. The CDR3 has 17 residues. Unmatched junction bases numbered 3, after V lost 2 bases and J lost 1 base. The V gene's germline CDR1 is LNHDA and CDR2 SQIVND (reference sequence). CDR3 sequence: CASSISLAGGSYNEQFF. In DNA form, the CDR3 reads TGTGCCAGTAGTATAAGCCTAGCGGGAGGGTCCTACAATGAGCAGTTCTTC.